Listed below are T cell receptor beta chains from one sample, sequenced in a study of blood T cell repertoires in COVID-19. TCRdb keeps only in-frame clones here, not all; method: immunoSEQ multiplex PCR. The sample has fewer than 200,000 clones, roughly 80% seen once. Sequencing was done on a sample of peripheral blood. These receptors all stem from a human donor in a cohort sampled during active COVID-19. Each CDR3 is given with its conserved first and last residue. The D gene is left open where the match is weak. The listing skips clone size in some rows; elsewhere it reads once, few, many or a size class.

TRBV19	-	TRBD2	TRBJ2-1	CASSTGLAGGNEQFF	TGTGCCAGTAGTACGGGACTAGCGGGGGGCAATGAGCAGTTCTTC
TRBV2	-	-	TRBJ2-6	CASKFRGTSAGANVLTF	TGTGCCAGCAAATTTAGAGGCACTTCCGCGGGGGCCAACGTCCTGACTTTC
TRBV5-1	-	-	TRBJ1-5	CASSLVGDSNQPQHF	TGCGCCAGCAGCTTGGTCGGGGATAGCAATCAGCCCCAGCATTTT
TRBV11-2	once	-	TRBJ2-3	CASAGITLSTDTQYF	TGTGCCAGCGCGGGGATTACTCTGAGCACAGATACGCAGTATTTT
TRBV18	once	TRBD1	TRBJ1-1	CASSPSTGSEAFF	TGTGCCAGCTCACCGTCGACAGGGTCTGAAGCTTTCTTT
TRBV28	-	-	TRBJ1-1	CASSFRGGNTEAFF	TGTGCCAGCAGTTTTCGGGGAGGGAACACTGAAGCTTTCTTT
TRBV6-5	-	-	TRBJ2-3	CASSLDTVRNTQYF	TGTGCCAGCAGCCTTGACACGGTTCGGAATACGCAGTATTTT
TRBV5-5	-	TRBD1	TRBJ2-2	CASSQPGQGSGELFF	TGTGCCAGCAGCCAGCCGGGACAGGGTAGCGGGGAGCTGTTTTTT
TRBV5-8	-	-	TRBJ2-7	CASSLQESYEQYF	TGTGCCAGCAGCTTACAGGAGTCCTACGAGCAGTACTTC
TRBV6-5	-	TRBD2	TRBJ2-7	CASKDILGGSYEQYF	TGTGCCAGCAAGGATATTTTGGGGGGGAGCTACGAGCAGTACTTC
TRBV9	-	-	TRBJ2-7	CASSVDGGRPNEQYF	TGTGCCAGCAGCGTAGATGGAGGGCGCCCTAATGAGCAGTACTTC
TRBV10-3	-	TRBD1	TRBJ1-1	CAITFGQGGTEAFF	TGTGCCATCACCTTCGGACAGGGAGGCACTGAAGCTTTCTTT
TRBV18	few	-	TRBJ2-7	CASSTRQGNYEQYF	TGTGCCAGCTCAACCCGCCAGGGGAACTACGAGCAGTACTTC
TRBV19	-	-	TRBJ1-2	CASSNRAYGHTF	TGTGCCAGTAGTAACAGGGCGTATGGCCACACCTTC
TRBV19	-	TRBD2	TRBJ2-7	CASNWRETHYEQYF	TGTGCCAGTAATTGGCGGGAGACCCACTACGAGCAGTACTTC
TRBV27	-	-	TRBJ1-1	CASSLGRNTEAFF	TGTGCCAGCAGTTTAGGGCGGAACACTGAAGCTTTCTTT
TRBV7-2	-	-	TRBJ2-1	CASSLSGLSYNEQFF	TGTGCCAGCAGCTTAAGCGGTCTCTCCTACAATGAGCAGTTCTTC
TRBV7-8	-	-	TRBJ2-5	CASSLDRGPGTQYF	TGTGCCAGCAGCTTAGATCGCGGGCCAGGGACCCAGTACTTC
TRBV27	-	TRBD1	TRBJ1-1	CASSFGTGTTEAFF	TGTGCCAGCAGTTTTGGGACAGGGACCACTGAAGCTTTCTTT
TRBV5-6	-	TRBD2	TRBJ2-7	CASSLLGSGGGYEQYF	TGTGCCAGCAGCTTGTTGGGCAGCGGGGGCGGGTACGAGCAGTACTTC
TRBV11-2	-	TRBD1	TRBJ2-3	CASSPPGQRTDTQYF	TGTGCCAGCAGCCCTCCGGGACAGCGCACAGATACGCAGTATTTT
TRBV10-3	-	TRBD1	TRBJ2-5	CAIRPGTGVETQYF	TGTGCCATCAGACCCGGGACAGGGGTGGAGACCCAGTACTTC
TRBV24-1	-	TRBD1	TRBJ2-1	CATSDDRGQYNEQFF	TGTGCCACCAGTGACGACAGGGGGCAATACAATGAGCAGTTCTTC
TRBV27	few	-	TRBJ1-2	CASSRSGTSYGYTF	TGTGCCAGCAGTCGATCCGGGACAAGCTATGGCTACACCTTC
TRBV6-5	-	-	TRBJ1-2	CASSYSLNYGYTF	TGTGCCAGCAGTTACTCTTTAAACTATGGCTACACCTTC
TRBV19	-	TRBD2	TRBJ2-5	CASSGAAGEAQYF	TGTGCCAGTTCCGGGGCAGCGGGAGAAGCCCAGTACTTC
TRBV27	-	TRBD1	TRBJ2-3	CASSLRGTGGQVTQYF	TGTGCCAGCAGTTTACGGGGAACAGGGGGGCAGGTTACGCAGTATTTT
TRBV6-2/TRBV6-3	-	-	TRBJ1-1	CASSYPTGTEAFF	TGTGCCAGCAGTTACCCGACAGGCACTGAAGCTTTCTTT
TRBV27	-	-	TRBJ2-7	CASSLLGVREQYF	TGTGCCAGCAGTTTATTAGGAGTTCGCGAGCAGTACTTC
TRBV7-9	-	-	TRBJ2-7	CASSSLSYEQYF	TGTGCCAGCAGCTCGTTATCCTACGAGCAGTACTTC
TRBV10-1	-	-	TRBJ2-1	CASSPESSYNEQFF	TGCGCCAGCAGTCCGGAGAGCTCCTACAATGAGCAGTTCTTC
TRBV7-9	-	-	TRBJ2-3	CASSRTEGDTQYF	TGTGCCAGCAGCCGGACCGAGGGAGATACGCAGTATTTT
TRBV7-2	few	-	TRBJ2-2	CASTSGLHTGELFF	TGTGCCAGCACCTCTGGACTGCACACCGGGGAGCTGTTTTTT
TRBV5-6	few	-	TRBJ1-1	CASLRGNTEAFF	TGTGCCAGCCTTCGGGGGAACACTGAAGCTTTCTTT
TRBV10-2	-	TRBD2	TRBJ2-1	CASKVAGGHEQFF	TGCGCCAGCAAAGTAGCGGGAGGGCATGAGCAGTTCTTC